One TCR beta chain is described in this entry. The data were taken from a study of shared clonotypes between healthy human individuals. Investigators spread the genomic DNA of each subset evenly over several immunoSEQ plates. Among the unsorted PBMC samples, replicate PCRs used approximately 270 ng DNA, about 30,000 T cell genomes. Generated by immunoSEQ multiplex PCR, the TCRdb table keeps only in-frame clones and is missing some. The sample contains more than 450,000 clones, 60% to 85% of which appear only once. Germline V gives CDR1 SQVTM, CDR2 ANQGSEA. The germline V and J ends were trimmed by 7 bases and 0 bases, with 14 bases remaining between them. This CDR3 comprises 14 residues.

The sample consisted of PBMCs. The chain recombines TRBV29-1 with TRBJ2-3, with D uncertain. This receptor was taken from a woman aged 35 to 49 in good health. Some clones in this sample may be carry-over from other donors' samples. The CDR3 DNA reads TGCAGCGGTCGCGGCGGATCTAGCACAGATACGCAGTATTTT. Its protein is CSGRGGSSTDTQYF.